Listed below are T cell receptor beta chains from one sample, sequenced in a study of CD8+ T cells in alopecia areata. Produced via immunoSEQ multiplex PCR; TCRdb's table is partial and in-frame only. The repertoire holds about 200,000 clones, with over 45% as singletons. This material consisted of CD4+ T cells sorted from blood, taken at week 24, from a patient treated with tofacitinib. Source of these receptors: a human donor with alopecia areata. The CDR3 runs from the conserved cysteine through the conserved F or W. The D gene is left open where the match is weak. Size values are once, few and many counts, or a class for expanded clones, and some rows have none.

>.|.|TRBJ2-2|TRBV7-9
TGTGCCAGCAGCATTACAGGGACCGGGGAGCTGTTTTTT
CASSITGTGELFF
>TRBD2|.|TRBJ2-3|TRBV5-6
TGTGCCAGCAGCTCCCCGGGGGGAGGCTCGGCAGATACGCAGTATTTT
CASSSPGGGSADTQYF
>TRBD1|.|TRBJ2-5|TRBV2
TGTGCCAGCAGGGAGACAGGGGCAGAGACCCAGTACTTC
CASRETGAETQYF
>TRBD1|few|TRBJ2-7|TRBV7-2
TGTGCCAGCAGCCCTAGCCGGGTTGGGACAGGGGTCCACGAGCAGTACTTC
CASSPSRVGTGVHEQYF
>TRBD1|.|TRBJ1-6|TRBV5-1
TGCGCCAGCAGCATCGGAAGACAGGGGAGTAATTCACCCCTCCACTTT
CASSIGRQGSNSPLHF
>.|once|TRBJ2-7|TRBV5-4
TGTGCCAGCAGCCGAACAGGAGGAAGTCTCTACGAGCAGTACTTC
CASSRTGGSLYEQYF
>TRBD1|.|TRBJ1-5|TRBV5-6
TGTGCCAGCAGCCGAGGGACAGGACGCAATCAGCCCCAGCATTTT
CASSRGTGRNQPQHF
>.|.|TRBJ1-1|TRBV29-1
TGCAGCGTAGGACACTGGAACACTGAAGCTTTCTTT
CSVGHWNTEAFF
>.|.|TRBJ1-2|TRBV29-1
TGCAGCGTAGCGCCAGGTATTAACTATGGCTACACCTTC
CSVAPGINYGYTF
>.|.|TRBJ1-1|TRBV7-2
TGTGCCAGCAGCTTAGAGCAGGCGGGGGACACTGAAGCTTTCTTT
CASSLEQAGDTEAFF
>.|.|TRBJ2-1|TRBV10-3
TGTGCCGTAAGCCGAGGTAACAATGAGCAGTTCTTC
CAVSRGNNEQFF
>.|.|TRBJ2-5|TRBV5-1
TGCGCCAGCAGCTTCGGCGGGACTGGAGGAGAGACCCAGTACTTC
CASSFGGTGGETQYF
>.|.|TRBJ2-3|TRBV29-1
TGCAGCTTCCCTGTTGGCGGGCTCGGCACAGATACGCAGTATTTT
CSFPVGGLGTDTQYF
>TRBD2|.|TRBJ2-3|TRBV14
TGTGCCAGCAGCCAAGAATGGTGGCGGGAGCGTGGGGCGACGCAGTATTTT
CASSQEWWRERGATQYF
>.|.|TRBJ2-3|TRBV7-6
TGTGCCAGCAGCTTAGCGACGGCCAATACGCAGTATTTT
CASSLATANTQYF
>.|.|TRBJ2-3|TRBV2
TGTGCCAGCACAGGGTTTAGAGATACGCAGTATTTT
CASTGFRDTQYF
>.|.|TRBJ2-3|TRBV9
TGTGCCAGCAGCGGAGGAGGACAGTCCATAGATACGCAGTATTTT
CASSGGGQSIDTQYF
>TRBD1|.|TRBJ2-3|TRBV5-1
TGCGCCAGCAGCCTAGCCTATAGGGACAGGGGGCCCGATACGCAGTATTTT
CASSLAYRDRGPDTQYF
>TRBD2|few|TRBJ2-2|TRBV27
TGTGCCAGCCTAGCCTCCACGGCACGTAGCGGGAGTCTGACCGGGGAGCTGTTTTTT
CASLASTARSGSLTGELFF
>.|.|TRBJ2-5|TRBV20-1
TGCAGTGCTAGACGGGAGACCCAGTACTTC
CSARRETQYF
>TRBD2|.|TRBJ2-4|TRBV28
TGTGCCAGCAGTGTAACTAGCGGGACTCTAGCCAAAAACATTCAGTACTTC
CASSVTSGTLAKNIQYF
>TRBD1|.|TRBJ1-4|TRBV25-1
TGTGCCAGCAGGGACCCGGGACAGACAATTCATTTT
CASRDPGQTIHF
>.|.|TRBJ2-3|TRBV6-5
TGTGCCAGCAGGGCGGTCGAGGATACGCAGTATTTT
CASRAVEDTQYF
>TRBD2|.|TRBJ2-7|TRBV7-2
TGTGCCAGAATAACCAAAAGAGCGGGGGGGAAGCAGTACTTC
CARITKRAGGKQYF
>.|.|TRBJ1-2|TRBV28
TGTGCCAGCAAAAACAGGGAGTATGGCTACACCTTC
CASKNREYGYTF
>.|.|TRBJ1-1|TRBV5-4
TGTGCCAGCAGCTTGGTGGGAGAGCTTAACACTGAAGCTTTCTTT
CASSLVGELNTEAFF
>.|.|TRBJ2-7|TRBV9
TGTGCCAGCAGCGCGACGGGAGCGAGACACGAGCAGTACTTC
CASSATGARHEQYF
>TRBD1|.|TRBJ1-4|TRBV7-9
TGTGCCAGCAGCCCCCTGGGACAGGGTGATGGAAAACTGTTTTTT
CASSPLGQGDGKLFF
>.|few|TRBJ1-1|TRBV6-1
TGTGCCAGCAGCGAACGGTCCAGGGGTTCCATGAACACTGAAGCTTTCTTT
CASSERSRGSMNTEAFF
>TRBD1|.|TRBJ1-1|TRBV5-6
TGTGCCAGCAGCTGGGGGACAGCGAGGTTGAACACTGAAGCTTTCTTT
CASSWGTARLNTEAFF
>.|once|TRBJ2-1|TRBV20-1
TGCAGTGCTAGCTCCCTTGAGCAGTTCTTC
CSASSLEQFF
>TRBD1|few|TRBJ2-4|TRBV5-6
TGTGCCAGCAGCAGGGGACAGCTCGTTGGCAAAAACATTCAGTACTTC
CASSRGQLVGKNIQYF
>.|.|TRBJ2-7|TRBV6-6
TGTGCCAGCAGATACAGTCCCTACGAGCAGTACTTC
CASRYSPYEQYF
>.|.|TRBJ2-5|TRBV7-9
TGTGCCAGCAGCGTAGGGGACCAGCGGGAGACCCAGTACTTC
CASSVGDQRETQYF
>.|.|TRBJ2-7|TRBV5-1
TGCGCCAGCAGAGCGCGGGAACCTTACGAGCAGTACTTC
CASRAREPYEQYF
>.|.|TRBJ1-2|TRBV7-9
TGTGCCAGCAGCTTATACAGGGAGTCTGGCTACACCTTC
CASSLYRESGYTF
>TRBD1|.|TRBJ1-2|TRBV4-3
TGCGCCAGCAGCCAACAGGGGGCTAGTGGCTACACCTTC
CASSQQGASGYTF